The next 10 T cell receptor beta chains were all read from a single sample in a study of Graves' ophthalmopathy and Graves' hyperthyroidism. Amplified TCR beta CDR3 regions were obtained using RNA transcripts as template. Second-round multiplex PCR followed a first-round RT-PCR using HTBI primers. MiXCR, applied by TCRdb to the multiplex PCR reads, yields one record per CDR3 protein. Seen here are 580,000 or so distinct CDR3 sequences, 35% to 45% observed once, and the top ten hold about 4%. Sequencing input: peripheral blood or thyroid tissue (not recorded which). These receptors all stem from an adult man with Graves' hyperthyroidism.

The chain recombines TRBV7-9 with TRBJ2-5; TRBD1 matches 8 bases. The CDR3 extends over 16 amino acids. CDR1 and CDR2 (germline): SEHNR, FQNEAQ (reference sequence). The trim removed 4 bases at V and 4 bases at J, leaving 11 bases unmatched. CDR3 region: CASSSLGTGGAETQYF. The CDR3 region has the DNA TGTGCCAGCAGCTCACTCGGGACAGGTGGGGCAGAGACCCAGTACTTC. Based on the CDR3 plus reference TRBV7-9 and TRBJ2-5, the full variable domain is DTGVSQNPRHKITKRGQNVTFRCDPISEHNRLYWYRQTLGQGPEFLTYFQNEAQLEKSRLLSDRFSAERPKGSFSTLEIQRTEQGDSAMYLCASSSLGTGGAETQYFGPGTRLLVL.

This clonotype was detected many times. The chain links TRBV5-6 to TRBJ1-1; D is possibly TRBD1 (5 bases). Germline assignment: CDR1 SGHDT and CDR2 YYEEEE. The CDR3 consists of 15 residues. The germline V and J ends were trimmed by 2 bases and 1 base, with 12 bases remaining between them. As DNA, the CDR3 is TGTGCCAGCAGCTTAGGACGACAGCCGAACACTGAAGCTTTCTTT. It encodes CASSLGRQPNTEAFF.

This chain uses TRBV2 with TRBJ2-2, with TRBD2 as a possible D gene (5 bases). The CDR3 has 15 residues. V lost 3 bases and J lost 7, with 15 bases in between. Germline V gives CDR1 SNHLY, CDR2 FYNNEI. The CDR3 region has the DNA TGTGCCAGCAGTGAGCGGGTAGGGCACGGCGGGGAGCTGTTTTTT. Translated, it gives CASSERVGHGGELFF.

About this clonotype itself: A much larger clone differs from this one at a single base, so this may be a read error. This chain connects TRBV5-1 to TRBJ1-2; D is unresolved. CDR3 length: 13 amino acids. CDR1 is SGHRS, CDR2 YFSETQ, per germline. Deletions cut 4 bases from V and 8 bases from J, with 15 bases between. The DNA for the CDR3 is TGCGCCAGCAGCCAGGACGGGATTGTGGGCTACACCTTC. Translation: CASSQDGIVGYTF.

The chain has TRBV25-1 and TRBJ1-1; the match to TRBD1 covers 7 bases. Germline CDR1 and CDR2: MGHDK and SYGVNS. J was trimmed by 2 bases and V by 6 bases; bases with no gene match: 6. The CDR3 sequence is 14 residues long. This CDR3 reads CASRRGGDNTEAFF. The CDR3 region has the DNA TGTGCCAGCAGGAGAGGGGGCGATAACACTGAAGCTTTCTTT. The complete variable domain, with remaining parts taken from reference TRBV25-1 and TRBJ1-1, reads EADIYQTPRYLVIGTGKKITLECSQTMGHDKMYWYQQDPGMELHLIHYSYGVNSTEKGDLSSESTVSRIRTEHFPLTLESARPSHTSQYLCASRRGGDNTEAFFGQGTRLTVV.

The CDR3 spells CASSGGASDTQYF. Here the CDR3 DNA reads TGTGCCAGCAGCGGGGGGGCATCAGATACGCAGTATTTT. This chain links TRBV9 with TRBJ2-3; D assignment may be TRBD1 or TRBD2 (6 bases each). CDR3 length equals 13 residues. Germline CDR1 and CDR2: SGDLS and YYNGEE. Between the trimmed V and J ends, which lost 3 bases and 4 bases, there was a span of 9 bases.

This clonotype turned up a few times. The chain uses TRBV19 and TRBJ1-3; no reliable D call. The CDR3 is 16 amino acids. Deletions cut 5 bases from V and 0 bases from J, with 14 bases between. Germline V gene data show CDR1 as LNHDA and CDR2 as SQIVND (reference sequence). The CDR3 DNA sequence: TGTGCCAGTAGTGTTTCAACCCGACACTCTGGAAACACCATATATTTT. This encodes CASSVSTRHSGNTIYF.

This clonotype was counted only a few times. The chain links TRBV5-8 to TRBJ1-1; 9 positions agree with TRBD1. Germline-derived CDR1 and CDR2 are SGHTS and YDEGEE. This CDR3 spans 14 amino acids. The ends lost 4 bases at V and 6 bases at J; junction bases unmatched: 7. The CDR3 spells CASSTGQGFAEAFF. The CDR3 DNA is TGTGCCAGCAGCACCGGACAGGGGTTTGCTGAAGCTTTCTTT.

This clonotype was observed many times. The chain joins TRBV19 to TRBJ1-4; D is uncertain. Trimming took off 4 bases at V and 5 bases at J, with 11 bases between the two ends. The CDR3 has 14 residues. Germline assignment: CDR1 LNHDA and CDR2 SQIVND (reference sequence). The CDR3 bases are TGTGCCAGTAGTACTGAAAGGAGGAATGAAAAACTGTTTTTT. Its translation: CASSTERRNEKLFF. The complete variable domain, with remaining parts taken from reference TRBV19 and TRBJ1-4, reads DGGITQSPKYLFRKEGQNVTLSCEQNLNHDAMYWYRQDPGQGLRLIYYSQIVNDFQKGDIAEGYSVSREKKESFPLTVTSAQKNPTAFYLCASSTERRNEKLFFGSGTQLSVL.

Ten or more counts support this clonotype. The chain employs TRBV7-6 and TRBJ1-6; maybe TRBD1 (5 bases). From germline, CDR1 is SGHVS and CDR2 FNYEAQ. The CDR3 sequence is 15 residues long. V was shortened by 4 bases and J by 9 bases, with 16 bases between the two germline ends. The CDR3 loop is CASSSGSGRGSPLHF. DNA for the CDR3: TGTGCCAGCAGCTCCGGTTCCGGGAGGGGTTCACCCCTCCACTTT.